Below are 32 T cell receptor beta chains sequenced from a single sample in a study of naive and memory T cell subsets. An oligonucleotide containing a UMI was ligated to the 3' end of TCR cDNA. The SP2 primer and nested alpha and beta constant region primers amplified ligated cDNA in four rounds. TCRdb re-called the 5' RACE reads with MiXCR, one entry per CDR3 protein. The sample gives more than 55,000 distinct CDR3 sequences, 7.6% of which show up once; over 8% is in the top ten. These receptors originate from a female donor in good health.

This clonotype was observed many times. The gene calls are TRBV7-2 and TRBJ2-5; 8 bases line up with TRBD2. Losses at the gene ends were 10 bases for V and 2 bases for J; bases not matched to a gene: 9. This CDR3 is built from 14 residues. The V gene's germline CDR1 is SGHTA and CDR2 FQGNSA. The CDR3 nucleotides read TGTGCCACCAGAAAACGGGGGGGACAAGAGACCCAGTACTTC. Its protein is CATRKRGGQETQYF.

The table lists this clonotype with a few counts. This chain connects TRBV12-3 or TRBV12-4 to TRBJ2-7; TRBD1 matches 7 bases. CDR3 length equals 12 residues. V was pared by 6 bases and J by 2 bases, with 1 base of the junction left unmatched. CDR3 sequence (DNA): TGTGCCAGCAGGGGACAGACCTACGAGCAGTACTTC. Its protein is CASRGQTYEQYF.

The chain is built from TRBV24-1 and TRBJ2-1; 10 bases line up with TRBD2. The germline CDR1 and CDR2 sequences are KGHDR and SFDVKD. The CDR3 extends over 15 amino acids. The junction had 10 bases not matched to a gene; V was cut back by 6 bases and J by 9 bases. CDR3 nucleotide sequence: TGTGCCACCAGTTCGGCTAGCGGGGGCTTGGGTGAGCAGTTCTTC. Translated, it gives CATSSASGGLGEQFF.

J is TRBJ1-1 and V is TRBV30; the match to TRBD1 covers 7 bases. This CDR3 comprises 12 residues. Germline V gene lookup returns CDR1 GTSNPN and CDR2 SVGIG (reference sequence). The V and J ends lost 4 bases and 5 bases, in that order; junction bases with no gene match: 4. The CDR3 nucleotides are TGTGCCTGGACAGGGGGGATTACTGAAGCTTTCTTT. Amino acids: CAWTGGITEAFF.

The table lists this clonotype with many counts. The chain combines TRBV29-1 with TRBJ1-1; D remains ambiguous. Germline V gene sequence: CDR1 SQVTM, CDR2 ANQGSEA. V gave up 7 bases and J gave up 1 base, with 22 bases separating them. This CDR3 comprises 16 residues. CDR3 amino acids: CSARRTPTNPNTEAFF. CDR3 nucleotides: TGCAGCGCCAGGAGGACCCCTACCAACCCGAACACTGAAGCTTTCTTT.

To note about this clonotype: A read error may explain this, as a much larger clone is one base away. V usage is TRBV12-3 or TRBV12-4 and J usage is TRBJ1-3; no reliable D call. CDR3 length: 15 amino acids. CDR3 amino acids: CASSPGVSSGNSIYF. In DNA form, the CDR3 reads TGTGCCAGCAGTCCCGGCGTGAGCTCTGGAAACTCCATATATTTT.

In its sample, this clonotype was seen many times. V usage is TRBV4-3 and J usage is TRBJ2-7; no definite D call. Looked up from germline, CDR1 is LGHNA and CDR2 is YSLEER. V was shortened by 0 bases and J by 0 bases, with 9 bases between the two germline ends. This CDR3 contains 15 residues. The CDR3 loop reads CASSQDPRASYEQYF. In DNA form, the CDR3 reads TGCGCCAGCAGCCAAGACCCACGGGCCTCCTACGAGCAGTACTTC.

This clonotype was recorded many times. The chain uses TRBV5-1 and TRBJ1-1; maybe TRBD1 (6 bases). The CDR3 is made up of 15 amino acids. The germline V gene has CDR1 SGHRS and CDR2 YFSETQ. V was trimmed by 3 bases and J by 3 bases, leaving 15 bases between them. Here the CDR3 reads CASSSVGRGDTEAFF. The CDR3 DNA is TGCGCCAGCAGCTCGGTGGGCAGGGGTGACACTGAAGCTTTCTTT.

This clonotype has ten or more counts. This chain connects TRBV7-2 to TRBJ1-1; D remains unclear. V was shortened by 5 bases and J by 1 base, with 8 bases between the two germline ends. The CDR3 length is 13 residues. Germline loops: CDR1 SGHTA, CDR2 FQGNSA. The CDR3 nucleotides read TGTGCCAGCAGCAAGGGTCAGAACACTGAAGCTTTCTTT. It yields the protein CASSKGQNTEAFF.

The chain joins TRBV12-3 or TRBV12-4 to TRBJ2-1; D gene unclear. The V end lost 5 bases, the J end lost 6 bases, and 20 bases lay between the germline ends. This CDR3 has 16 residues. The CDR3 sequence is CASSHTGFRRGNEQFF. The CDR3 DNA follows: TGTGCCAGCAGTCATACCGGGTTCCGGAGAGGCAATGAGCAGTTCTTC.

This clonotype occurred many times. The chain uses TRBV18 and TRBJ2-6; D might be TRBD2 (5 bases). There are 15 residues in the CDR3. The V and J ends lost 5 bases and 1 base respectively, with 9 bases between them. The germline CDR1 and CDR2 sequences are KGHSH and LQKENI. The CDR3 DNA reads as TGTGCCAGCTCATCTCCGGGATCTGGGGCCAACGTCCTGACTTTC. This sequence encodes CASSSPGSGANVLTF.

This clonotype has just a few counts. CDR3 sequence reads: CASSSPDRVGGYYEQYF. DNA of the CDR3: TGTGCCAGCAGCTCGCCCGACAGGGTTGGAGGATATTACGAGCAGTACTTC. This sequence joins TRBV7-2 and TRBJ2-7; 7 bases are shared with TRBD1. V was pared by 4 bases and J by 4 bases, with 16 bases of the junction left unmatched. The CDR3 totals 17 residues. The germline V gene encodes CDR1 SGHTA and CDR2 FQGNSA.

This clonotype was counted at least ten times. The chain carries TRBV20-1 and TRBJ2-4, with TRBD1 as a possible D gene (5 bases). Trimming left V 4 bases short and J 2 bases short, with 12 bases between. The CDR3 length is 14 residues. Germline V CDR1 and CDR2: DFQATT, SNEGSKA (reference sequence). As DNA, the CDR3 is TGCAGTGCTACCCAGACAGTCTCCAAAAACATTCAGTACTTC. The encoded protein is CSATQTVSKNIQYF.

The chain recombines TRBV2 with TRBJ2-7, with 10 bases matching TRBD1. Germline V gene data show CDR1 as SNHLY and CDR2 as FYNNEI. The CDR3 sequence is 12 residues long. V shed 8 bases, J shed 5 bases, and the junction held 3 bases outside the gene matches. The CDR3 DNA sequence: TGTGCCAGCGGGACAGGGGAGGACGAGCAGTACTTC. This gives the protein CASGTGEDEQYF.

This clonotype showed up many times. V usage is TRBV7-8 and J usage is TRBJ1-1; D might be TRBD1 (6 bases). V lost 2 bases, J lost 1 base, and 11 bases lay in between. Germline CDR1 reads SGHVS; CDR2 reads FQNEAQ. This CDR3 contains 15 residues. CDR3 DNA: TGTGCCAGCAGCTTAAGCGGGACACAGAACACTGAAGCTTTCTTT. This encodes CASSLSGTQNTEAFF.

A few counts support this clonotype. The CDR3 spells CASSVSQGTEAFF. The CDR3 region has the DNA TGTGCCAGCAGCGTTTCCCAGGGCACTGAAGCTTTCTTT. The V gene is TRBV11-2, the J gene TRBJ1-1; perhaps TRBD1 as D (5 bases). From germline, CDR1 is SGHAT and CDR2 FQNNGV. CDR3 size: 13 residues. Trimming took off 5 bases at V and 4 bases at J, with 11 bases between the two ends.

This clonotype was seen many times. The chain is built from TRBV7-2 and TRBJ1-1, with D perhaps TRBD1 (6 bases). Germline CDR1 is SGHTA and CDR2 is FQGNSA. V was shortened by 5 bases and J by 0 bases, with 10 bases between the two germline ends. The CDR3 spans 14 residues. CDR3 amino acids: CASSKGGVNTEAFF. CDR3 DNA sequence: TGTGCCAGCAGCAAAGGGGGGGTGAACACTGAAGCTTTCTTT. The entire variable domain, with the rest obtained from reference TRBV7-2 and TRBJ1-1, is as follows: GAGVSQSPSNKVTEKGKDVELRCDPISGHTALYWYRQSLGQGLEFLIYFQGNSAPDKSGLPSDRFSAERTGGSVSTLTIQRTQQEDSAVYLCASSKGGVNTEAFFGQGTRLTVV.

The rearrangement joins TRBV5-4 to TRBJ1-1; D unclear. Trimming removed 1 base at V and 6 bases at J, with 10 bases between. The CDR3 consists of 13 residues. Per germline, CDR1 SGHNT and CDR2 YYREEE (reference sequence). The CDR3 DNA reads TGTGCCAGCAGCTTGTTTTTGGGATCTGAAGCTTTCTTT. Its translation: CASSLFLGSEAFF.

Many counts were recorded for this clonotype. The chain links TRBV10-3 to TRBJ1-1; D is unclear. CDR1 and CDR2 (germline): ENHRY, SYGVKD. The CDR3 sequence is 13 residues long. V was pared by 3 bases and J by 4 bases, with 9 bases between. In nucleotides, the CDR3 is TGTGCCATCAGTGAAGGTCCCGTCACTGAAGCTTTCTTT. Translated: CAISEGPVTEAFF.

This clonotype was detected many times. This rearrangement joins TRBV7-9 to TRBJ2-7; maybe TRBD1 (6 bases). Per germline, CDR1 SEHNR and CDR2 FQNEAQ (reference sequence). This CDR3 spans 13 amino acids. The V gene lost 5 bases and the J gene lost 1 base, with 9 bases spanning the gap. CDR3 loop: CASSRTVSYEQYF. As DNA, the CDR3 is TGTGCCAGCAGCCGGACAGTTTCCTACGAGCAGTACTTC.

The V gene is TRBV27, the J gene TRBJ1-1, with D hard to call. This CDR3 is 14 amino acids long. Germline-derived CDR1 and CDR2 are MNHEY and SMNVEV (reference sequence). V was cut by 4 bases and J by 4 bases, with 13 bases left in between. CDR3 in DNA: TGTGCCAGCAGTTGGTCGGCGACCGGCACTGAAGCTTTCTTT. Translating gives CASSWSATGTEAFF.

The chain recombines TRBV6-2 or TRBV6-3 with TRBJ1-5; TRBD1 might be the D (5 bases). Germline V gene data show CDR1 as MNHEY and CDR2 as SVGEGT. The V gene lost 8 bases and the J gene lost 0 bases, with 11 bases spanning the gap. The length of the CDR3 is 14 residues. CDR3 sequence (DNA): TGTGCCAGCCTCCAGGGTTATAGCAATCAGCCCCAGCATTTT. This sequence encodes CASLQGYSNQPQHF.

The genes are TRBV11-2 and TRBJ1-1; D is ambiguous. This CDR3 is 14 amino acids long. The V gene lost 4 bases and the J gene lost 0 bases, with 9 bases spanning the gap. The germline CDR1 and CDR2 sequences are SGHAT and FQNNGV. For the CDR3, the DNA is TGTGCCAGCAGCTATGACCGGGTGAACACTGAAGCTTTCTTT. It encodes CASSYDRVNTEAFF.

This clonotype was seen more than once but under ten times. This chain connects TRBV20-1 to TRBJ2-7; perhaps TRBD2 as D (5 bases). There are 13 residues in the CDR3. The germline V gene encodes CDR1 DFQATT and CDR2 SNEGSKA (reference sequence). V was clipped by 5 bases and J by 3 bases, with 14 bases between them. The CDR3 reads CSAWAGVRYEQYF. CDR3 nucleotide sequence: TGCAGTGCTTGGGCCGGGGTCCGCTACGAGCAGTACTTC.

This clonotype has ten or more counts. V and J are TRBV6-4 and TRBJ2-3; D gene uncertain. The CDR3 covers 12 residues. Germline values: CDR1 MRHNA, CDR2 SNTAGT. The V and J ends lost 0 bases and 6 bases respectively, with 4 bases between them. The CDR3 here is CASSDSSDTQYF. CDR3 coding DNA: TGTGCCAGCAGTGACTCGTCGGATACGCAGTATTTT.

This clonotype was seen ten or more times. V and J are TRBV20-1 and TRBJ1-5; D ambiguous. V was clipped by 1 base and J by 3 bases, with 19 bases between them. The germline V gene encodes CDR1 DFQATT and CDR2 SNEGSKA (reference sequence). The CDR3 contains 17 residues. This CDR3 reads CSARALSRYPLNQPQHF. In nucleotides, the CDR3 is TGCAGTGCTAGAGCCCTCTCCAGGTACCCTCTCAATCAGCCCCAGCATTTT.

This clonotype came up many times. The gene calls are TRBV4-3 and TRBJ1-1, with 7 bases aligning to TRBD1. The germline V gene has CDR1 LGHNA and CDR2 YSLEER. The CDR3 consists of 14 residues. Germline trimming cut 1 base from V and 10 bases from J; bases unmatched to any gene: 9. This chain's CDR3 is CASSQAGTAYRAFF. The CDR3 DNA sequence: TGCGCCAGCAGCCAAGCGGGGACAGCCTACCGAGCTTTCTTT.

This clonotype was detected many times. This chain connects TRBV4-3 to TRBJ2-7; TRBD1 aligns across 10 bases. Trimming took 3 bases from V and 3 from J; bases not matched to a gene: 14. The V gene's germline CDR1 is LGHNA and CDR2 YSLEER. The CDR3 is 18 amino acids. The CDR3 coding sequence is TGCGCCAGCAGCCATCTCCCCCTGACAGGGGGCAACATCTACGAGCAGTACTTC. Translating it yields CASSHLPLTGGNIYEQYF.

This clonotype has at least ten counts. The chain carries TRBV12-3 or TRBV12-4 and TRBJ1-3; D gene ambiguous. The V and J ends lost 3 bases and 0 bases respectively, with 12 bases between them. The CDR3 is 16 residues long. The CDR3 DNA reads TGTGCCAGCAGTTTTAGCGGCCCCTACTCTGGAAACACCATATATTTT. This translates into CASSFSGPYSGNTIYF.

The chain links TRBV20-1 to TRBJ2-2; TRBD2 might be the D (5 bases). The germline V gene has CDR1 DFQATT and CDR2 SNEGSKA (reference sequence). The CDR3 loop spans 16 amino acids. V shed 6 bases and J shed 2 bases, with 19 bases lying between them. CDR3: CSAPLRAGTNTGELFF. In nucleotides, the CDR3 is TGCAGTGCCCCTCTGAGGGCTGGAACTAACACCGGGGAGCTGTTTTTT.

This clonotype was counted at least ten times. The chain is built from TRBV29-1 and TRBJ1-3, with 7 nucleotides matching TRBD1. J gave up 7 bases and V 6 bases, and 9 bases lay outside the gene matches. Germline loops: CDR1 SQVTM, CDR2 ANQGSEA. The CDR3 is 13 amino acids. CDR3 sequence reads: CSVDDRERNTIYF. The DNA of the CDR3 is TGCAGCGTGGACGACAGGGAACGGAACACCATATATTTT.

This clonotype has ten or more counts. The CDR3 here is CASRREGTETQYF. As DNA, the CDR3 is TGTGCCAGCAGGAGGGAGGGGACAGAGACCCAGTACTTC. The chain recombines TRBV25-1 with TRBJ2-5; 7 bases are shared with TRBD2. The germline V gene encodes CDR1 MGHDK and CDR2 SYGVNS. The ends lost 6 bases at V and 4 bases at J; junction bases unmatched: 5. The CDR3 length is 13 residues.